This passage covers 31 T cell receptor beta chains from one sample sequenced in a study of T cell responses to AZD1222 COVID-19 vaccine. Using immunoSEQ multiplex PCR, the repertoire was profiled, and TCRdb retains in-frame clones only, with some absent. In the table there are 93,000 or so clones, roughly 91% of which are singletons. This specimen consisted of peripheral blood, obtained on day 0 of AZD1222 vaccination. The receptors were sampled from an adult in good health.

This clone was detected only a few times. The chain recombines TRBV5-1 with TRBJ1-3; no firm D call. V lost 6 bases to trimming and J lost 1 base, with 17 bases between them. Germline V gene data show CDR1 as SGHRS and CDR2 as YFSETQ. The CDR3 extends over 16 amino acids. The CDR3 region is CASKGGAPVSGNTIYF. The DNA for the CDR3 is TGCGCCAGCAAGGGCGGAGCGCCTGTTTCTGGAAACACCATATATTTT. Filled out from reference TRBV5-1 and TRBJ1-3, the complete variable domain reads KAGVTQTPRYLIKTRGQQVTLSCSPISGHRSVSWYQQTPGQGLQFLFEYFSETQRNKGNFPGRFSGRQFSNSRSEMNVSTLELGDSALYLCASKGGAPVSGNTIYFGEGSWLTVV.

The chain has TRBV6-6 and TRBJ1-4; D may be TRBD1 (6 bases). V lost 8 bases and J lost 15, with 19 bases in between. The CDR3 runs 12 residues. Germline V gene data show CDR1 as MNHNY and CDR2 as SVGAGI (reference sequence). CDR3 region: CASGNPQGELFF. The CDR3 DNA is TGTGCCAGCGGGAACCCACAGGGCGAATTGTTTTTT.

DNA of the CDR3: TGCGCCAGCAGCTTGGGGCAGAGTGGCGAGCAGTACTTC. Translated, it gives CASSLGQSGEQYF. The rearrangement links TRBV5-1 to TRBJ2-7; D gene ambiguous. CDR3 size: 13 residues. V lost 0 bases to trimming and J lost 6 bases, with 10 bases between them. Per the germline V gene, CDR1 is SGHRS and CDR2 is YFSETQ.

The chain combines TRBV2 with TRBJ2-4; D not resolved. Trimming stripped 5 bases from V and 0 bases from J, with 14 bases between. The length of the CDR3 is 16 residues. Germline assignment: CDR1 SNHLY and CDR2 FYNNEI. The CDR3 DNA reads TGTGCCAGCAGTCCTACTCGAGCCCTAGCCAAAAACATTCAGTACTTC. It translates to CASSPTRALAKNIQYF.

This clone is a singleton in its sample. The rearrangement links TRBV9 to TRBJ1-3; possible D gene TRBD1, 5 bases. V was shortened by 0 bases and J by 7 bases, with 14 bases between the two germline ends. The V gene's germline CDR1 is SGDLS and CDR2 YYNGEE. This CDR3 has 15 amino acids. Written as DNA, the CDR3 is TGTGCCAGCAGCGTAGGCGGGGGAGGAGGGAACACCATATATTTT. Its protein product is CASSVGGGGGNTIYF.

The rearrangement uses TRBV28 and TRBJ1-2, with D unresolved. V was trimmed by 8 bases and J by 4 bases, leaving 11 bases between them. Germline CDR1 is MDHEN and CDR2 is SYDVKM. The CDR3 loop spans 12 amino acids. CDR3 residues: CASHRTAYGYTF. The CDR3 DNA is TGTGCCAGCCATCGGACGGCCTATGGCTACACCTTC.

The sample holds a few counts of this clone. This chain uses TRBV27 with TRBJ2-7; D is possibly TRBD1 (5 bases). The CDR3 totals 14 residues. The germline V and J ends were trimmed by 4 bases and 7 bases, with 17 bases remaining between them. Germline V gene data show CDR1 as MNHEY and CDR2 as SMNVEV (reference sequence). CDR3 DNA sequence: TGTGCCAGCAGTTCCTCGCCAGGGATTCCTGAGCAGTACTTC. This encodes CASSSSPGIPEQYF.

The chain uses TRBV7-2 and TRBJ2-1; TRBD2 aligns across 8 bases. The germline gives CDR1 SGHTA, CDR2 FQGNSA. The CDR3 is 15 amino acids. The J segment lost 7 bases and the V segment lost 6 bases, leaving 11 bases of the junction unmatched. CDR3 sequence reads: CASSTSGRGLNEQFF. The CDR3 nucleotides read TGTGCCAGCAGTACCAGCGGGAGAGGCTTAAATGAGCAGTTCTTC.

The chain is built from TRBV2 and TRBJ2-7, with 8 nucleotides matching TRBD2. This CDR3 has 14 residues. In germline, CDR1 is SNHLY, CDR2 FYNNEI. V gave up 6 bases and J gave up 5 bases; unmatched junction bases: 9. The CDR3 nucleotides are TGTGCCAGCAGACCGGGACTAGTGAATGACGAGCAGTACTTC. It codes for CASRPGLVNDEQYF. Complete variable domain (other parts from reference TRBV2 and TRBJ2-7): EPEVTQTPSHQVTQMGQEVILRCVPISNHLYFYWYRQILGQKVEFLVSFYNNEISEKSEIFDDQFSVERPDGSNFTLKIRSTKLEDSAMYFCASRPGLVNDEQYFGPGTRLTVT.

The CDR3 region is CASSAKGQGDGYTF. As DNA, the CDR3 is TGTGCCAGCAGCGCAAAAGGACAGGGAGACGGCTACACCTTC. This chain uses TRBV7-3 with TRBJ1-2; 8 nucleotides align to TRBD1. The junction had 10 bases not matched to a gene; V was cut back by 5 bases and J by 8 bases. The CDR3 covers 14 residues. Germline lookup yields CDR1 SGHTA and CDR2 FQGTGA.

This clone was recorded only once. The chain couples TRBV3-1 (or the pseudogene TRBV3-2) to TRBJ1-1, with D maybe TRBD1 (6 bases). The CDR3 covers 14 residues. Germline CDR1 reads LGHDT; CDR2 reads YNNKEL (reference sequence). The V end lost 6 bases, the J end lost 10 bases, and 21 bases lay between the germline ends. The CDR3 loop reads CASSLSGAGEIAFF. The CDR3 DNA is TGTGCCAGCAGTTTATCAGGCGCAGGGGAGATAGCTTTCTTT.

The gene calls are TRBV4-3 and TRBJ2-1; 7 bases align to TRBD2. The CDR3 consists of 15 residues. V was clipped by 4 bases and J by 8 bases; unmatched bases: 11. CDR1 is LGHNA and CDR2 is YSLEER in the germline V gene. CDR3: CASSRWAGEGDEQFF. CDR3 DNA: TGCGCCAGCAGCCGGTGGGCGGGAGAGGGCGATGAGCAGTTCTTC.

This clone was found a few times. The genes are TRBV30 and TRBJ2-7; maybe TRBD2 (5 bases). V lost 2 bases and J 3 bases, leaving 5 bases between the germline ends. The CDR3 sequence is 11 residues long. CDR1 and CDR2 from the germline V gene are GTSNPN and SVGIG (reference sequence). CDR3 protein: CAWSRGYEQYF. The CDR3 nucleotides are TGTGCCTGGAGTCGGGGCTACGAGCAGTACTTC.

The chain couples TRBV7-8 to TRBJ2-7; 9 bases align to TRBD2. Germline trimming cut 4 bases from V and 7 bases from J; bases unmatched to any gene: 17. The CDR3 has 17 residues. Germline CDR1 and CDR2: SGHVS and FQNEAQ. The CDR3: CASSSRWVAGGPGEQYF. The CDR3 DNA reads as TGTGCCAGCAGCTCCAGATGGGTTGCGGGAGGGCCGGGGGAGCAGTACTTC.

This clone was recorded only once. The rearrangement joins TRBV7-9 to TRBJ1-5; D is unclear. V dropped 2 bases and J dropped 8 bases, with 13 bases sitting between them. CDR1 and CDR2 (germline): SEHNR, FQNEAQ (reference sequence). The CDR3 totals 14 residues. This CDR3 is CASSLLSSSEPQHF. DNA of the CDR3: TGTGCCAGCAGCTTATTATCCTCCTCAGAGCCCCAGCATTTT.

The rearrangement joins TRBV19 to TRBJ1-2; D is uncertain. V was trimmed by 3 bases and J by 7 bases, leaving 15 bases between them. The CDR3 loop spans 14 amino acids. Germline loops: CDR1 LNHDA, CDR2 SQIVND (reference sequence). CDR3 sequence reads: CASSMDPRMSGYTF. The CDR3 bases are TGTGCCAGTAGTATGGACCCCCGGATGAGTGGCTACACCTTC.

The chain employs TRBV6-2 or TRBV6-3 and TRBJ2-1, with D possibly TRBD1 on 6 matching bases. The V and J ends lost 2 bases and 6 bases respectively, with 17 bases between them. The CDR3 contains 16 residues. Germline CDR1 MNHEY, CDR2 SVGEGT. CDR3 in DNA: TGTGCCAGCAGTTACGGCCCAGGGGAAGCTCTCAATGAGCAGTTCTTC. Translating it yields CASSYGPGEALNEQFF.

The V gene is TRBV3-1 (or the pseudogene TRBV3-2), the J gene TRBJ1-2; the D gene is possibly TRBD1 (5 bases). The germline V and J ends were trimmed by 1 base and 6 bases, with 15 bases remaining between them. The CDR3 covers 15 residues. CDR1 is LGHDT, CDR2 YNNKEL, per germline (reference sequence). Written as DNA, the CDR3 is TGTGCCAGCAGCCAAGCCGACCTGCGGGGGAATGGCTACACCTTC. This encodes CASSQADLRGNGYTF.

The V call is TRBV20-1, the J call TRBJ1-2; tentative D call: TRBD1 (6 bases). Germline V gene lookup returns CDR1 DFQATT and CDR2 SNEGSKA (reference sequence). Trimming removed 3 bases from V and 3 bases from J, with 20 bases in between. This CDR3 comprises 16 residues. The DNA for the CDR3 is TGCAGTGCTAGTGACTCCGGGACAAGCCGATACTATGGCTACACCTTC. It yields the protein CSASDSGTSRYYGYTF.

This chain connects TRBV11-3 to TRBJ2-2; 8 nucleotides align to TRBD1. The length of the CDR3 is 14 residues. The J segment lost 3 bases and the V segment lost 3 bases, leaving 0 bases of the junction unmatched. Germline V CDR1 and CDR2: SGHNT, YENEEA. The chain's CDR3 is CASSLDRDTGELFF. For the CDR3, the DNA is TGTGCCAGCAGCTTGGACAGGGACACCGGGGAGCTGTTTTTT. The entire variable domain, with the rest obtained from reference TRBV11-3 and TRBJ2-2, is as follows: EAGVVQSPRYKIIEKKQPVAFWCNPISGHNTLYWYLQNLGQGPELLIRYENEEAVDDSQLPKDRFSAERLKGVDSTLKIQPAELGDSAVYLCASSLDRDTGELFFGEGSRLTVL.

In this sample, this clone turned up a few times. The chain recombines TRBV28 with TRBJ2-1; 7 nucleotides match TRBD2. Germline assignment: CDR1 MDHEN and CDR2 SYDVKM. The CDR3 covers 15 residues. The J segment lost 4 bases and the V segment lost 6 bases, leaving 9 bases of the junction unmatched. CDR3 amino acids: CASRRAGAAYNEQFF. As DNA, the CDR3 is TGTGCCAGCAGGAGGGCGGGAGCGGCGTACAATGAGCAGTTCTTC.

The gene calls are TRBV4-1 and TRBJ2-7; no firm D call. Germline V gene lookup returns CDR1 MGHRA and CDR2 YSYEKL. Trimming took off 3 bases at V and 7 bases at J, with 16 bases between the two ends. The CDR3 contains 14 residues. Here the CDR3 reads CASSQNLPSREQYF. The CDR3 DNA reads as TGCGCCAGCAGCCAGAATCTCCCCTCGAGGGAGCAGTACTTC.

This chain links TRBV5-6 with TRBJ1-1; 10 positions agree with TRBD1. The CDR3 has 16 residues. The V segment lost 7 bases and the J segment 5 bases; nucleotides outside the gene matches: 14. Per germline, CDR1 SGHDT and CDR2 YYEEEE. CDR3 bases: TGTGCCAGCCAAACCCGACGGACAGGGGGTGGGACTGAAGCTTTCTTT. This encodes CASQTRRTGGGTEAFF.

This clone was seen a single time. The genes are TRBV11-2 and TRBJ2-7; D unresolved. From germline, CDR1 is SGHAT and CDR2 FQNNGV. The length of the CDR3 is 14 residues. Trimming left V 2 bases short and J 1 base short, with 9 bases between. CDR3 amino acids: CASSLWLDSYEQYF. In DNA form, the CDR3 reads TGTGCCAGCAGCTTATGGCTGGATTCCTACGAGCAGTACTTC.

The V call is TRBV5-6, the J call TRBJ2-3, with TRBD2 matching 7 bases. V trimming: 6 bases; J trimming: 8 bases; junction bases outside the gene matches: 9. The CDR3 runs 13 residues. The germline gives CDR1 SGHDT, CDR2 YYEEEE. Here the CDR3 reads CASNSRGLGTQYF. CDR3 nucleotides: TGTGCCAGCAACTCGCGGGGGTTAGGTACGCAGTATTTT.

V usage is TRBV28 and J usage is TRBJ2-3; TRBD1 matches at 7 bases. J was trimmed by 2 bases and V by 5 bases; bases with no gene match: 16. Per germline, CDR1 MDHEN and CDR2 SYDVKM. The CDR3 is 18 amino acids. For the CDR3, the DNA is TGTGCCAGCAGTGCGGACAGGTGGGTGCCCGTCAACACAGATACGCAGTATTTT. Its translation: CASSADRWVPVNTDTQYF.

This clone was counted once. The chain combines TRBV2 with TRBJ1-2; perhaps TRBD1 as D (6 bases). The CDR3 runs 15 residues. Germline CDR1 is SNHLY and CDR2 is FYNNEI. Trimming cost V 6 bases and J 4 bases, with 18 bases left between them. The CDR3 sequence: CASRESGEVVYGYTF. The CDR3 nucleotides are TGTGCCAGCAGGGAGTCAGGGGAAGTGGTCTATGGCTACACCTTC.

The rearrangement links TRBV12-3 or TRBV12-4 to TRBJ2-1; 10 bases map to TRBD2. CDR3 size: 13 residues. V lost 2 bases, J lost 10 bases, and 2 bases stayed unmatched. In nucleotides, the CDR3 is TGTGCCAGCAGTTTAATACTAGCGGGAGAGCAGTTCTTC. It translates to CASSLILAGEQFF.

On this clone itself: This sample includes further DNA sequences coding for the same CDR3. The rearrangement joins TRBV18 to TRBJ2-7; 7 bases match TRBD1. The V gene's germline CDR1 is KGHSH and CDR2 LQKENI. The CDR3 is 14 amino acids. The ends lost 2 bases at V and 0 bases at J; junction bases unmatched: 1. The CDR3 here is CASSPRDSSYEQYF. The CDR3 nucleotides are TGTGCCAGCTCACCAAGGGACAGCTCCTACGAGCAGTACTTC.

A single count supports this clone. This chain connects TRBV2 to TRBJ2-6; no clear D gene. V lost 6 bases and J lost 0, with 9 bases in between. Germline lookup yields CDR1 SNHLY and CDR2 FYNNEI. CDR3 length: 15 residues. The CDR3 spells CASRVWNSGANVLTF. Written as DNA, the CDR3 is TGTGCCAGCAGGGTTTGGAACTCTGGGGCCAACGTCCTGACTTTC.

The chain recombines TRBV13 with TRBJ1-5; 7 nucleotides match TRBD1. The CDR3 has 15 amino acids. The germline V gene encodes CDR1 PRHDT and CDR2 FYEKMQ (reference sequence). Trimming at V came to 4 bases and at J to 8 bases, leaving 11 bases not matched to a gene. The DNA for the CDR3 is TGTGCCAGCAGCTCGGCAGGGGGTACTAAGGAGCCCCAGCATTTT. Translation: CASSSAGGTKEPQHF.